The T cell receptor beta chain described here comes from a study of response to subunit inactivated influenza vaccine. Study outcomes and limitations: New T cells are recruited in small numbers by each seasonal influenza vaccination, according to the authors' suggestion.

TCRdb reprocessed the RT-PCR reads with MiXCR, giving one entry per CDR3 protein. Among fewer than 700,000 distinct CDR3 sequences, under 15% were seen once, and the ten largest hold about 12%. In its sample, this clonotype was seen a few times. Antigen: not known. V was trimmed by 3 bases and J by 3 bases, leaving 10 bases between them. The germline CDR1 and CDR2 sequences are SGHRS and YFSETQ. The CDR3 length is 13 residues. J is TRBJ2-7 and V is TRBV5-1; no clear D. This specimen was PBMCs from blood, taken about 40 days after vaccination. This receptor was taken from a man between 50 and 59 years old who received an inactivated influenza vaccine. The chain's CDR3 is CASSSPGGYEQYF. The DNA for the CDR3 is TGCGCCAGCAGCTCTCCAGGTGGCTACGAGCAGTACTTC.